This note documents a single T cell receptor (beta chain) sequence. No antigen is known for it. A sample-barcoded 5' primer and a J-beta primer mix were used in a second PCR of about 6 to 12 cycles. TCRdb re-called the 5' RACE reads with MiXCR, one entry per CDR3 protein. The sample shows about 630,000 distinct CDR3 sequences, 21% of them seen only once. This record belongs to a study of blood T cells in healthy people across ages. Study results and caveats: Long-lived donors had more naive CD4+ cells and higher diversity than aged donors.

With 3 bases removed from V and 4 bases from J, the gap between germline ends came to 16 bases. CDR1 and CDR2 from the germline V gene are MGHDK and SYGVNS. This CDR3 is built from 15 residues. The chain uses TRBV25-1 and TRBJ2-7; either TRBD1 or TRBD2 may supply D (5 bases each). The sequence was obtained from a man between 65 and 80 years old in good health. The material sequenced was blood. The CDR3 sequence: CASSEGVLRSYEQYF. The CDR3 nucleotides are TGTGCCAGCAGTGAGGGGGTGCTCCGTTCTTACGAGCAGTACTTC.